This TCR beta chain was sequenced for a study of response to subunit inactivated influenza vaccine. TCRdb processed the RT-PCR reads anew with MiXCR; each CDR3 protein has one entry. The sample shows around 760,000 distinct CDR3 sequences, about 15% of them seen only once. The V end was cut by 3 bases, the J end by 0 bases, with 13 bases between. CDR3 length: 15 residues. CDR1 is DFQATT, CDR2 SNEGSKA, per germline (reference sequence). This TCR was recovered from a man between 50 and 59 years old who received an inactivated influenza vaccine. Here the sequenced sample was PBMCs from blood, taken 14 days before vaccination. V usage is TRBV20-1 and J usage is TRBJ2-3; D not certain. CDR3 sequence: CSASLAGYSTDTQYF. The CDR3 coding sequence is TGCAGTGCTAGTTTGGCTGGCTATAGCACAGATACGCAGTATTTT.